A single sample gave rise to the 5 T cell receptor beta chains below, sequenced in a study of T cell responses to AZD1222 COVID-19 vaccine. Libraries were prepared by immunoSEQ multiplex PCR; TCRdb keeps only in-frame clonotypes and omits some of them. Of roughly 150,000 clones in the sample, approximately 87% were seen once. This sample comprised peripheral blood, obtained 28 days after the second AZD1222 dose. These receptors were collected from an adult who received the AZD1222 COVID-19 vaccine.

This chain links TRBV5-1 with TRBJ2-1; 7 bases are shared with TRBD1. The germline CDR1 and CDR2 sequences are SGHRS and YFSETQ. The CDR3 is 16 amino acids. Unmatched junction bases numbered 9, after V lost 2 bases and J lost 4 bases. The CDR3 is CASSFDRAAGYNEQFF. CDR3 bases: TGCGCCAGCAGCTTTGACAGGGCCGCTGGTTACAATGAGCAGTTCTTC.

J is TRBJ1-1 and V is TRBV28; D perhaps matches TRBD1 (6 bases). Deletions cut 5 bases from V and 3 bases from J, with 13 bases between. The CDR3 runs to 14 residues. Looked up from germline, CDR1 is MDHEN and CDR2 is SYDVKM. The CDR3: CASSGQTLHTEAFF. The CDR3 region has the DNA TGTGCCAGCAGTGGACAGACGCTGCACACTGAAGCTTTCTTT.

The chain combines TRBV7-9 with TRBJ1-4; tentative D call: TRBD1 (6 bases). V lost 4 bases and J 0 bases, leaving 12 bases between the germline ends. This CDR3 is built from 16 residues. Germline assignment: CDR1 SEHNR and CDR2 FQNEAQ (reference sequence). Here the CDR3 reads CASSSGQSATNEKLFF. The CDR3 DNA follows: TGTGCCAGCAGCTCGGGACAATCTGCAACTAATGAAAAACTGTTTTTT.

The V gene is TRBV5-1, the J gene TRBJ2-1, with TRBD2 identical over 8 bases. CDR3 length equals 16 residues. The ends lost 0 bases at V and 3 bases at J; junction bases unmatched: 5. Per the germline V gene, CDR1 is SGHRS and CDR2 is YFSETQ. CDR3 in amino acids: CASSLATSGYYNEQFF. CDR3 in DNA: TGCGCCAGCAGCTTGGCCACTAGCGGTTACTACAATGAGCAGTTCTTC.

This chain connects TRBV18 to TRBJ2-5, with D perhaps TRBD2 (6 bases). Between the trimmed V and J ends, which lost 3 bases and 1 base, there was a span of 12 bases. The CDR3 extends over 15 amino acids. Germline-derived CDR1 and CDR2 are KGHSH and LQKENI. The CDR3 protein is CASSPLVGGQETQYF. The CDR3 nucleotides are TGTGCCAGCTCACCCCTGGTGGGGGGCCAAGAGACCCAGTACTTC.